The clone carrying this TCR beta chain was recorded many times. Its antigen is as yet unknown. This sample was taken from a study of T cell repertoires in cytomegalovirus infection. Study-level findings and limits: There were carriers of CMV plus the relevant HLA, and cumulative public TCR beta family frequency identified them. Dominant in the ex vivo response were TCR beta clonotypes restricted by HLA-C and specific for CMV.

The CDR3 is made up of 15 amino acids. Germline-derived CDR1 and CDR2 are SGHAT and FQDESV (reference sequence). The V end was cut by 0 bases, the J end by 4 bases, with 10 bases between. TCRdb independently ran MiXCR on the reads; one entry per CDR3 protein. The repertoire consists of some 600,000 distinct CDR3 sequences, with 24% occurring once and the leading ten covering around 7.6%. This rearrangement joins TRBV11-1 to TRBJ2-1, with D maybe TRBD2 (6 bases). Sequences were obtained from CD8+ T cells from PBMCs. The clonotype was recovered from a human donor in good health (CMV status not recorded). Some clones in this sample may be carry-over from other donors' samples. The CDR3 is CASSLALAAYNEQFF. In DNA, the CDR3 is TGTGCCAGCAGCTTAGCACTAGCAGCGTACAATGAGCAGTTCTTC.